Listed below are T cell receptor beta chains from one sample, sequenced in a study of T cells in Graves' hyperthyroidism and ophthalmopathy. TCRdb called the multiplex PCR reads again in MiXCR, with one record for every CDR3 protein. The sample lists approximately 220,000 distinct CDR3 sequences, about a sixth occurring once. The sample taken for sequencing was blood. Receptor source: a middle-aged man with Graves' hyperthyroidism. Both conserved end residues are part of each CDR3. A D gene is named only where the DNA matches it firmly.

V gene,J gene,D gene,CDR3 protein
TRBV20-1,TRBJ2-5,.,CSASSLPARTQYF
TRBV19,TRBJ2-5,.,CASSRARQETQYF
TRBV28,TRBJ1-4,.,CAGGTVNEKLFF
TRBV28,TRBJ2-6,.,CASSSQGLHSGANVLTF
TRBV7-9,TRBJ1-1,.,CASNLGGGATEAFF
TRBV7-3,TRBJ2-2,.,CASSMGLPTGELFF
TRBV4-2,TRBJ2-2,.,CASSQLQGDTGELFF
TRBV7-2,TRBJ2-7,TRBD1,CASSSPGQGNEQYF
TRBV7-9,TRBJ2-7,.,CASSRPAEYEQYF
TRBV19,TRBJ2-1,.,CASSHSDLLSSYNEQFF
TRBV7-9,TRBJ2-1,.,CASSRIVGGPSYEQFF
TRBV6-1,TRBJ1-3,.,CASSDYTFGDTIYF
TRBV27,TRBJ1-5,.,CASSLAGHQPQHF
TRBV12-3/TRBV12-4,TRBJ1-2,.,CASGNTNYGYTF
TRBV18,TRBJ2-1,TRBD2,CASSPTSGGGRYNEQFF
TRBV18,TRBJ2-1,TRBD2,CASSPPGLAIPEQFF
TRBV5-1,TRBJ2-5,TRBD1,CASSSAGTGAETQYF
TRBV5-1,TRBJ2-7,TRBD1,CASSLQTDRGVPYEQYF
TRBV12-3/TRBV12-4,TRBJ1-3,.,CASRTGGAFSGNTIYF
TRBV11-2,TRBJ2-1,TRBD2,CASSPNSGAYNEQFF
TRBV30,TRBJ2-5,.,CAWSSYSEGGETQYF
TRBV24-1,TRBJ1-4,TRBD1,CATSDSTGTGEKLFF
TRBV2,TRBJ2-1,TRBD1,CASSFDRGSSNEQFF
TRBV30,TRBJ1-6,.,CASEASGTAFSPLHF
TRBV20-1,TRBJ1-5,TRBD1,CSANRGSRSQPQHF
TRBV7-3,TRBJ1-2,TRBD1,CASSRDRVDGYTF
TRBV20-1,TRBJ1-3,.,CSARRLPYSGNTIYF
TRBV30,TRBJ2-5,.,CAWRGQNQETQYF
TRBV7-2,TRBJ2-3,TRBD2,CASSQNAGGQDTQYF
TRBV3-2,TRBJ2-7,.,CASSPQRLSGGGYEQYF
TRBV7-3,TRBJ2-1,TRBD2,CASSVGTSGRNNEQFF
TRBV5-1,TRBJ1-4,.,CASSRVDPNEKLFF
TRBV5-1,TRBJ2-7,.,CASTVDTSSYEQYF
TRBV2,TRBJ2-1,.,CASKDSGDSLGEQFF
TRBV6-2/TRBV6-3,TRBJ2-2,TRBD1,CASHRRTGWNTGELFF
TRBV11-3,TRBJ2-1,.,CASSLDSPTALGIHNEQFF
TRBV18,TRBJ2-7,TRBD1,CASSGDREKAEQYF
TRBV5-1,TRBJ2-2,.,CASNLGPSAGPGELFF
TRBV6-2/TRBV6-3,TRBJ1-1,.,CASWGRAGELRNTEAFF
TRBV2,TRBJ2-7,TRBD1,CASTGPRGPSYEQYF
TRBV5-4,TRBJ2-7,TRBD2,CASSLARGGVYEQYF
TRBV15,TRBJ1-5,TRBD1,CATSRDRDSYQPQHF
TRBV9,TRBJ2-7,.,CASSPQGEPYEQYF
TRBV20-1,TRBJ1-2,TRBD1,CSAPDRGVMGYTF
TRBV30,TRBJ2-3,TRBD1,CAWSGQGAREGGTDTQYF
TRBV3-1,TRBJ2-5,.,CASSQDNIQETQYF
TRBV7-8,TRBJ1-2,.,CASSPVRAYGYTF
TRBV9,TRBJ2-2,TRBD1,CASSVRQGTGELFF
TRBV18,TRBJ1-5,.,CASSREPGEAGMMSQHF